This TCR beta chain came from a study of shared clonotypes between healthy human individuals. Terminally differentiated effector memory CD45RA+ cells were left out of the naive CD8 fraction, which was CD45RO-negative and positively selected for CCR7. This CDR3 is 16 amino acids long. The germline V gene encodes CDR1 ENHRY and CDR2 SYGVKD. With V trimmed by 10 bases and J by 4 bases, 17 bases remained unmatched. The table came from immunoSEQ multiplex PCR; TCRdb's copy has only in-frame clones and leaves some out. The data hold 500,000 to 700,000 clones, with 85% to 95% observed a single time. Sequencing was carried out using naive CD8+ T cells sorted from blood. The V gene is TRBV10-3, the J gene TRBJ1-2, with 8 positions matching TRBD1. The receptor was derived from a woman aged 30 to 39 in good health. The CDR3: CATIEPGTGGGYGYTF. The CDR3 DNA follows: TGTGCCACGATAGAACCAGGAACAGGGGGGGGCTATGGCTACACCTTC.